This entry lists 18 T cell receptor beta chains sequenced from one sample in a study of metastatic and nonmetastatic thyroid tumors. No patient received treatment before thyroid surgery. TCRdb recomputed clones from the PCR reads via MiXCR. Of about 16,000 clones detected, roughly 29% appear once; the ten largest clones hold around an eighth. The sample consisted of tumor tissue. All receptors derive from a male donor with papillary thyroid cancer or a benign thyroid nodule (not recorded which). Some clones in this sample may be carry-over from other donors' samples.

The rearrangement joins TRBV30 to TRBJ2-5; D gene ambiguous. V lost 0 bases and J 5 bases, leaving 16 bases between the germline ends. CDR1 and CDR2 (germline): GTSNPN, SVGIG (reference sequence). The CDR3 covers 15 residues. The CDR3 spells CAWSVSVPLGETQYF. CDR3 bases: TGTGCCTGGAGTGTGTCCGTTCCCCTTGGCGAGACCCAGTACTTC.

This clone was seen at least ten times. The V gene is TRBV7-3, the J gene TRBJ1-1; D remains ambiguous. The CDR3 runs 13 residues. CDR1 SGHTA and CDR2 FQGTGA come from the germline V gene. The V gene lost 5 bases and the J gene lost 7 bases, with 14 bases spanning the gap. CDR3 bases: TGTGCCAGCAGCGAATCCCCCTTAGGTGAAGCTTTCTTT. Its translation: CASSESPLGEAFF.

The chain carries TRBV5-1 and TRBJ2-1; 11 nucleotides match TRBD2. V was clipped by 2 bases and J by 7 bases; unmatched bases: 14. This CDR3 is 18 amino acids long. Germline assignment: CDR1 SGHRS and CDR2 YFSETQ. CDR3 nucleotide sequence: TGCGCCAGCAGCTTAACAGGGGGTGTAGCGGGAGGGCAGAATGAGCAGTTCTTC. This codes for CASSLTGGVAGGQNEQFF.

The V call is TRBV6-9, the J call TRBJ2-7; 7 nucleotides agree with TRBD2. V shed 2 bases and J 5 bases; nucleotides not matched to a gene: 3. Germline CDR1 is MNHGY and CDR2 is SVAAGI. CDR3 size: 13 residues. CDR3 DNA: TGTGCCAGCAGTTATGAGCGGGAAGACGAGCAGTACTTC. Its translation is CASSYEREDEQYF.

This clone was counted a few times. The chain is built from TRBV15 and TRBJ1-4; 10 bases line up with TRBD1. V shed 5 bases, J shed 8 bases, and the junction held 8 bases outside the gene matches. Germline CDR1 is LNHNV and CDR2 is YYDKDF (reference sequence). The CDR3 is made up of 15 amino acids. CDR3 DNA sequence: TGTGCCACCAGCGTCCGGAGGGACAGGGGCGAAAAACTGTTTTTT. The encoded protein is CATSVRRDRGEKLFF.

This clone appeared many times. The rearrangement uses TRBV12-3 or TRBV12-4 and TRBJ2-7; 10 bases agree with TRBD2. The CDR3 is 19 amino acids. J lost 7 bases, V lost 3 bases, and 21 bases had no gene match. The CDR3 loop reads CASSFLLAGGSHVRREQYF. The CDR3 bases are TGTGCCAGCAGTTTCCTCTTAGCGGGAGGCTCTCACGTTCGTCGGGAGCAGTACTTC.

The chain uses TRBV11-2 and TRBJ1-1; D call uncertain. Germline CDR1 SGHAT, CDR2 FQNNGV. V was pared by 7 bases and J by 0 bases, with 21 bases between. This CDR3 is built from 17 residues. The CDR3 protein is CASNEGRGRRLNTEAFF. The CDR3 bases are TGTGCCAGCAACGAGGGCCGTGGCAGAAGGCTGAACACTGAAGCTTTCTTT.

This clone was picked up a small number of times. The rearrangement links TRBV2 to TRBJ1-2; D is unclear. Germline CDR1 is SNHLY and CDR2 is FYNNEI. The CDR3 extends over 14 amino acids. The germline V and J ends were trimmed by 9 bases and 2 bases, with 16 bases remaining between them. This chain's CDR3 is CARTSSGENYGYTF. The DNA of the CDR3 is TGTGCCAGAACCTCTTCTGGGGAGAACTATGGCTACACCTTC. Full variable domain (remainder filled in from reference TRBV2 and TRBJ1-2): EPEVTQTPSHQVTQMGQEVILRCVPISNHLYFYWYRQILGQKVEFLVSFYNNEISEKSEIFDDQFSVERPDGSNFTLKIRSTKLEDSAMYFCARTSSGENYGYTFGSGTRLTVV.

The chain links TRBV30 to TRBJ1-3; 9 bases are shared with TRBD1. With V trimmed by 5 bases and J by 7 bases, 3 bases remained unmatched. Germline CDR1 is GTSNPN and CDR2 is SVGIG (reference sequence). The CDR3 totals 12 residues. CDR3 sequence: CAWGQGLNTIYF. The CDR3 DNA reads TGTGCCTGGGGACAGGGGTTGAACACCATATATTTT.

The chain carries TRBV20-1 and TRBJ1-2, with TRBD1 identical over 9 bases. Trimming removed 5 bases from V and 5 bases from J; junction bases left unmatched: 6. CDR1 and CDR2 from the germline V gene are DFQATT and SNEGSKA (reference sequence). There are 13 residues in the CDR3. CDR3 DNA sequence: TGCAGTGCTTCACTACAGGGGGCGTATGGCTACACCTTC. Translated, it gives CSASLQGAYGYTF.

V and J are TRBV15 and TRBJ2-3, with 7 bases matching TRBD2. V shed 0 bases, J shed 3 bases, and the junction held 12 bases outside the gene matches. The CDR3 runs to 18 residues. The germline CDR1 and CDR2 sequences are LNHNV and YYDKDF (reference sequence). CDR3 in amino acids: CATSRDTLAEAQTDTQYF. The CDR3 DNA sequence: TGTGCCACCAGCAGAGATACCCTAGCGGAGGCCCAAACAGATACGCAGTATTTT.

This clone turned up a few times. V gene TRBV10-3 combines with J gene TRBJ2-7; tentatively, D is TRBD1 (6 bases). Per the germline V gene, CDR1 is ENHRY and CDR2 is SYGVKD. V shed 7 bases and J shed 7 bases, with 20 bases lying between them. The CDR3 totals 14 residues. As DNA, the CDR3 is TGTGCCATCAATGGAGAGGGCGACAGGAGTGAGCAGTACTTC. It translates to CAINGEGDRSEQYF.

This sequence joins TRBV6-1 and TRBJ2-2; possibly TRBD1 for D (6 bases). Germline lookup yields CDR1 MNHNS and CDR2 SASEGT. The V end was cut by 2 bases, the J end by 5 bases, with 9 bases between. This CDR3 is built from 14 residues. The CDR3 coding sequence is TGTGCCAGCAGTGAAAGGGGGATAACCGGGGAGCTGTTTTTT. Translated: CASSERGITGELFF.

The V and J genes are TRBV24-1 and TRBJ2-1; unclear D gene. Trimming cost V 4 bases and J 7 bases, with 16 bases left between them. CDR3 length: 15 amino acids. Germline-derived CDR1 and CDR2 are KGHDR and SFDVKD. The chain's CDR3 is CATSDPIRLGNEQFF. CDR3 nucleotide sequence: TGTGCCACCAGTGACCCGATCCGTTTGGGGAATGAGCAGTTCTTC.

This clone has only a few counts. The chain combines TRBV6-1 with TRBJ1-5; D call uncertain. The CDR3 extends over 13 amino acids. Germline-derived CDR1 and CDR2 are MNHNS and SASEGT. V gave up 5 bases and J gave up 5 bases, with 10 bases separating them. CDR3 region: CASSQESDQPQHF. Here the CDR3 DNA reads TGTGCCAGCAGTCAAGAATCCGATCAGCCCCAGCATTTT.

At least ten counts were recorded for this clone. The V call is TRBV6-1, the J call TRBJ2-3, with 9 bases that match TRBD2. The CDR3 consists of 16 residues. Germline values: CDR1 MNHNS, CDR2 SASEGT. Germline trimming cut 3 bases from V and 4 bases from J; bases unmatched to any gene: 8. CDR3 amino acids: CASSDLAGQGADTQYF. As DNA, the CDR3 is TGTGCCAGCAGTGATCTAGCGGGACAAGGGGCAGATACGCAGTATTTT.

This clone was observed many times. The genes are TRBV20-1 and TRBJ2-2; 8 nucleotides line up with TRBD1. This CDR3 contains 14 residues. The germline CDR1 and CDR2 sequences are DFQATT and SNEGSKA (reference sequence). V lost 4 bases and J lost 1; bases outside the gene matches: 2. The CDR3, as DNA: TGCAGTGCTAAAGGACAGGGGAACACCGGGGAGCTGTTTTTT. Encoded protein: CSAKGQGNTGELFF.

This clone was seen repeatedly, ten times or more. This chain uses TRBV5-6 with TRBJ2-1; 8 nucleotides match TRBD2. The germline CDR1 and CDR2 sequences are SGHDT and YYEEEE. V trimming: 1 base; J trimming: 10 bases; junction bases outside the gene matches: 10. CDR3 length: 15 amino acids. DNA of the CDR3: TGTGCCAGCAGCTTGAGAACGGGAGGGCCGAGAGAGCAGTTCTTC. Protein: CASSLRTGGPREQFF.